This T cell receptor beta chain emerged from a study of T cell responses to AZD1222 COVID-19 vaccine. Some clones are missing from TCRdb's copy, which holds only in-frame ones; the method was immunoSEQ multiplex PCR. The sample yields more than 150,000 clones, approximately 92% seen once. This clone was counted a single time. The V end lost 0 bases, the J end lost 8 bases, and 19 bases lay between the germline ends. Germline lookup yields CDR1 SGHVS and CDR2 FNYEAQ. CDR3 length equals 16 residues. Source: peripheral blood, taken on day 0 of AZD1222 vaccination. V and J are TRBV7-6 and TRBJ1-1; no reliable D call. The TCR comes from an adult in good health. CDR3 region: CASSLALEGSATEAFF. Written as DNA, the CDR3 is TGTGCCAGCAGCTTAGCGCTCGAGGGTTCTGCGACGGAAGCTTTCTTT. Drawing the rest from reference TRBV7-6 and TRBJ1-1, the complete variable domain is GAGVSQSPRYKVTKRGQDVALRCDPISGHVSLYWYRQALGQGPEFLTYFNYEAQQDKSGLPNDRFSAERPEGSISTLTIQRTEQRDSAMYRCASSLALEGSATEAFFGQGTRLTVV.